In this sample, the clone carrying this T cell receptor (beta chain) turned up many times. The antigen is unknown. This sample stems from a study of blood T cells in healthy people across ages. The CDR3 runs 14 residues. The germline CDR1 and CDR2 sequences are MNHEY and SMNVEV (reference sequence). V lost 5 bases and J lost 4; bases outside the gene matches: 7. Regarding the study as a whole: The diversity estimates, figures obtained from one million T cells, were considered underestimates.

It was with a sample-barcoded 5' primer and a J-beta primer mix that a second PCR of about 6 to 12 cycles was run. Each cDNA molecule was tagged by a template-switch adaptor that had 12 random nucleotides. Every individual sample yielded 2.5 million or more paired-end reads (each containing CDR3). TCRdb fed the 5' RACE reads into MiXCR, producing one record per CDR3 protein. The sample includes 710,000 or so distinct CDR3 sequences, approximately 30% of them seen just once. Every donor provided 7.5 to 10 milliliters of peripheral blood. The TCR sequence derives from a woman of 80 years or more in good health. The chain carries TRBV27 and TRBJ2-7; 8 bases map to TRBD1. The sequencing sample was made of blood. The DNA for the CDR3 is TGTGCCAGCAGTCCGACAGGGGCTGGATACGAGCAGTACTTC. Translating gives CASSPTGAGYEQYF.